The 27 T cell receptor beta chains reported below all come from one sample, sequenced in a study of Ad26.COV2.S vaccination and SARS-CoV-2 variants. Here immunoSEQ multiplex PCR was the method, and the copy in TCRdb shows in-frame clones only, minus some. The profile shows approximately 360,000 clones, roughly 85% of them singletons. Treatment: approximately 18 received Ad26.COV2.S at low or high dose, single or two shots; about 5 received placebo; per-sample allocation not given. Material that was analyzed had been drawn on day 63 after the first vaccine or placebo injection. The sample here was peripheral blood, taken in a trial of Ad26.COV2.S vaccine versus placebo. These receptor sequences come from a person aged 18 to 65 who received the Ad26.COV2.S COVID-19 vaccine or a placebo.

This clone was recorded many times. The chain uses TRBV2 and TRBJ1-1; no clear D. CDR1 and CDR2 from the germline V gene are SNHLY and FYNNEI. The germline V and J ends were trimmed by 8 bases and 3 bases, with 13 bases remaining between them. The CDR3 spans 13 residues. CDR3 sequence reads: CASEEQGDTEAFF. CDR3 sequence (DNA): TGTGCCAGCGAGGAACAAGGCGACACTGAAGCTTTCTTT.

V gene TRBV5-1 combines with J gene TRBJ2-7; TRBD2 matches 12 bases. This CDR3 comprises 16 residues. The germline V gene has CDR1 SGHRS and CDR2 YFSETQ. The V and J ends lost 5 bases and 5 bases, in that order; junction bases with no gene match: 11. The CDR3 bases are TGCGCCAGCAGTCCAAGCCGACTAGCGGGAGCCCACGAGCAGTACTTC. It is translated as CASSPSRLAGAHEQYF.

V gene TRBV5-1 combines with J gene TRBJ2-7; D is possibly TRBD2 (7 bases). V dropped 5 bases and J dropped 2 bases, with 11 bases sitting between them. The germline gives CDR1 SGHRS, CDR2 YFSETQ. The CDR3 has 13 residues. The CDR3: CASRRGAAYEQYF. CDR3 DNA sequence: TGCGCCAGCAGACGGGGGGCCGCCTACGAGCAGTACTTC. Together with reference TRBV5-1 and TRBJ2-7, the CDR3 gives the full variable domain: KAGVTQTPRYLIKTRGQQVTLSCSPISGHRSVSWYQQTPGQGLQFLFEYFSETQRNKGNFPGRFSGRQFSNSRSEMNVSTLELGDSALYLCASRRGAAYEQYFGPGTRLTVT.

This clone was seen only a few times. The chain is built from TRBV4-1 and TRBJ2-7, with unresolved D. The V gene lost 4 bases and the J gene lost 2 bases, with 9 bases spanning the gap. The CDR3 length is 13 residues. Germline CDR1 and CDR2: MGHRA and YSYEKL. The CDR3 nucleotides are TGCGCCAGCAGCCGGTCGGAGACCTACGAGCAGTACTTC. Translation: CASSRSETYEQYF.

This chain joins TRBV27 and TRBJ1-2; 9 nucleotides align to TRBD1. The germline V gene encodes CDR1 MNHEY and CDR2 SMNVEV (reference sequence). V shed 7 bases, J shed 5 bases, and the junction held 11 bases outside the gene matches. The CDR3 length is 15 residues. CDR3 loop: CASTTRDRVGYGYTF. CDR3 nucleotides: TGTGCCAGCACCACACGGGACAGGGTTGGTTATGGCTACACCTTC.

The chain couples TRBV13 to TRBJ1-2; D gene unclear. V shed 2 bases and J shed 2 bases, with 12 bases lying between them. CDR1 PRHDT and CDR2 FYEKMQ come from the germline V gene (reference sequence). This CDR3 has 15 residues. CDR3 coding DNA: TGTGCCAGCAGCTTATTAGCGGGCAGCAACTATGGCTACACCTTC. Its protein product is CASSLLAGSNYGYTF.

The chain links TRBV7-9 to TRBJ1-1; D is ambiguous. This CDR3 is 18 amino acids long. Germline CDR1 reads SEHNR; CDR2 reads FQNEAQ (reference sequence). V lost 3 bases and J 6 bases, leaving 26 bases between the germline ends. The CDR3 DNA reads as TGTGCCAGCAGCTTTGAACGGAAAGGGAGGTCGATTGTCGCTGAAGCTTTCTTT. This encodes CASSFERKGRSIVAEAFF.

The chain couples TRBV27 to TRBJ2-1; 8 bases match TRBD2. Germline-derived CDR1 and CDR2 are MNHEY and SMNVEV (reference sequence). The CDR3 spans 16 residues. The V segment lost 2 bases and the J segment 1 base; nucleotides outside the gene matches: 4. CDR3 in DNA: TGTGCCAGCAGTTTAGGACTAGCCGTGTCCTACAATGAGCAGTTCTTC. Translating it yields CASSLGLAVSYNEQFF.

Points on this clone: In the same sample, other DNA sequences code for this CDR3. This chain links TRBV20-1 with TRBJ1-1, with unresolved D. Per germline, CDR1 DFQATT and CDR2 SNEGSKA (reference sequence). The CDR3 consists of 11 residues. The V end was cut by 3 bases, the J end by 0 bases, with 2 bases between. CDR3 residues: CSASLNTEAFF. Written as DNA, the CDR3 is TGCAGTGCTAGTTTGAACACTGAAGCTTTCTTT.

This chain links TRBV19 with TRBJ2-1; 13 positions match TRBD2. The CDR3 is made up of 17 amino acids. Trimming took 5 bases from V and 5 from J; bases not matched to a gene: 9. Germline values: CDR1 LNHDA, CDR2 SQIVND (reference sequence). The CDR3 coding sequence is TGTGCCAGTAGTGTGGGGACTAGCGGGAACCGGAACAATGAGCAGTTCTTC. Translated, it gives CASSVGTSGNRNNEQFF.

The chain links TRBV7-2 to TRBJ2-2, with a possible D match to TRBD1 (6 bases). Germline lookup yields CDR1 SGHTA and CDR2 FQGNSA. The CDR3 is 15 amino acids. Trimming pared 5 bases from V and 1 base from J, leaving 11 bases between. The CDR3 nucleotides are TGTGCCAGCAGCCCTCAGGGACAGAACACCGGGGAGCTGTTTTTT. Its protein is CASSPQGQNTGELFF.

The chain links TRBV9 to TRBJ1-4; no firm D call. Germline-derived CDR1 and CDR2 are SGDLS and YYNGEE. The CDR3 spans 15 residues. The ends were cut back, 4 bases at V and 0 bases at J, with 10 bases in the middle. The CDR3 region has the DNA TGTGCCAGCAGCAAAAACTTTGCAACTAATGAAAAACTGTTTTTT. Encoded protein: CASSKNFATNEKLFF.

The chain links TRBV6-5 to TRBJ2-3, with 10 bases fitting TRBD2. The trim removed 0 bases at V and 4 bases at J, leaving 4 bases unmatched. CDR3 size: 16 residues. Germline CDR1 reads MNHEY; CDR2 reads SVGAGI. CDR3: CASSYSLAGESDTQYF. For the CDR3, the DNA is TGTGCCAGCAGTTACTCTCTAGCGGGGGAGTCAGATACGCAGTATTTT.

This chain uses TRBV9 with TRBJ1-2; D not resolved. CDR3 size: 14 residues. Trimming cost V 3 bases and J 8 bases, with 17 bases left between them. The germline V gene has CDR1 SGDLS and CDR2 YYNGEE. The CDR3 DNA reads as TGTGCCAGCAGCGCCCCCTCCGGGATCCGGGGCTACACCTTC. This encodes CASSAPSGIRGYTF.

The rearrangement uses TRBV7-8 and TRBJ1-6; D might be TRBD1 (5 bases). The CDR3 covers 12 residues. Trimming shortened V by 1 base and J by 14 bases, and 9 bases separated the two germline ends. The V gene's germline CDR1 is SGHVS and CDR2 FQNEAQ. This CDR3 is CASSLGQNTLHF. The CDR3 region has the DNA TGTGCCAGCAGCTTAGGACAGAACACCCTCCACTTT. The full variable domain, rest sourced from reference TRBV7-8 and TRBJ1-6, is GAGVSQSPRYKVAKRGQDVALRCDPISGHVSLFWYQQALGQGPEFLTYFQNEAQLDKSGLPSDRFFAERPEGSVSTLKIQRTQQEDSAVYLCASSLGQNTLHFGNGTRLTVT.

The chain joins TRBV4-1 to TRBJ2-1, with D possibly matching TRBD2 (6 bases). This CDR3 comprises 18 residues. V lost 3 bases and J lost 2, with 20 bases in between. Per the germline V gene, CDR1 is MGHRA and CDR2 is YSYEKL. CDR3 loop: CASSQEGLTPATYNEQFF. The CDR3 region has the DNA TGCGCCAGCAGCCAGGAGGGTTTAACCCCCGCGACCTACAATGAGCAGTTCTTC.

The V gene is TRBV19, the J gene TRBJ2-7; no definite D call. Germline V lookup: CDR1 LNHDA, CDR2 SQIVND (reference sequence). With 6 bases removed from V and 2 bases from J, the gap between germline ends came to 14 bases. The CDR3 consists of 14 residues. The CDR3: CASRDLGSTYEQYF. CDR3 DNA sequence: TGTGCCAGTAGGGACCTGGGCAGTACCTACGAGCAGTACTTC.

V is TRBV10-1 and J is TRBJ2-1; no clear D. Looked up from germline, CDR1 is WNHNN and CDR2 is SYGVQD (reference sequence). The CDR3 is made up of 15 amino acids. Trimming cost V 2 bases and J 8 bases, with 16 bases left between them. CDR3 DNA sequence: TGCGCCAGCAGTGAGGGGTGCTACATGATCTATGAGCAGTTCTTC. This sequence encodes CASSEGCYMIYEQFF.

The chain links TRBV11-1 to TRBJ1-1; D is possibly TRBD1 (5 bases). Germline V CDR1 and CDR2: SGHAT, FQDESV (reference sequence). The CDR3 consists of 13 residues. V was cut by 3 bases and J by 1 base, with 6 bases left in between. In DNA form, the CDR3 reads TGTGCCAGCAGCTTCGACAGGAACACTGAAGCTTTCTTT. It yields the protein CASSFDRNTEAFF.

This clone was recorded once. The chain recombines TRBV24-1 with TRBJ1-2; 8 bases align to TRBD1. Germline trimming cut 5 bases from V and 4 bases from J; bases unmatched to any gene: 5. Germline assignment: CDR1 KGHDR and CDR2 SFDVKD. The CDR3 extends over 14 amino acids. This CDR3 reads CATSGGQGGYGYTF. The CDR3 DNA sequence: TGTGCCACCAGTGGTGGACAGGGTGGCTATGGCTACACCTTC.

This clone has only a few counts. This sequence joins TRBV2 and TRBJ1-1; unclear D gene. Germline-derived CDR1 and CDR2 are SNHLY and FYNNEI. Trimming removed 6 bases from V and 0 bases from J, with 8 bases in between. This CDR3 has 13 residues. The chain's CDR3 is CASSLYLNTEAFF. CDR3 coding DNA: TGTGCCAGCAGCCTCTACTTGAACACTGAAGCTTTCTTT.

This chain uses TRBV7-2 with TRBJ2-3, with 10 bases matching TRBD2. This CDR3 has 16 residues. The V and J ends lost 1 base and 4 bases, in that order; junction bases with no gene match: 5. Per germline, CDR1 SGHTA and CDR2 FQGNSA. The CDR3 bases are TGTGCCAGCAGCTTAGAGGCTAGCGGGGGAGCAGATACGCAGTATTTT. Amino acids: CASSLEASGGADTQYF.

The V gene is TRBV5-1, the J gene TRBJ1-1; D is undetermined. Between the trimmed V and J ends, which lost 6 bases and 7 bases, there was a span of 16 bases. Germline loops: CDR1 SGHRS, CDR2 YFSETQ. This CDR3 has 13 residues. The CDR3 loop is CASTSTARGEAFF. Here the CDR3 DNA reads TGCGCCAGCACCTCGACGGCCCGAGGTGAAGCTTTCTTT.

The rearrangement joins TRBV7-9 to TRBJ2-6, with unresolved D. The CDR3 length is 15 residues. Trimming pared 1 base from V and 4 bases from J, leaving 8 bases between. CDR1 SEHNR and CDR2 FQNEAQ come from the germline V gene (reference sequence). The CDR3 here is CASSLEGSGANVLTF. DNA for the CDR3: TGTGCCAGCAGCTTAGAAGGTTCCGGGGCCAACGTCCTGACTTTC.

CDR3 residues: CASNEVHTEAFF. CDR3 DNA sequence: TGTGCCAGCAACGAGGTCCACACTGAAGCTTTCTTT. This rearrangement joins TRBV6-5 to TRBJ1-1; D gene ambiguous. The V gene lost 7 bases and the J gene lost 3 bases, with 9 bases spanning the gap. The CDR3 sequence is 12 residues long. In germline, CDR1 is MNHEY, CDR2 SVGAGI.

The chain couples TRBV5-4 to TRBJ2-7; tentative D call: TRBD2 (7 bases). Germline CDR1 SGHNT, CDR2 YYREEE (reference sequence). The CDR3 covers 15 residues. V was pared by 1 base and J by 0 bases, with 11 bases between. The DNA of the CDR3 is TGTGCCAGCAGCTTGTTCGGGGGGCCCTCCTACGAGCAGTACTTC. Translation: CASSLFGGPSYEQYF.

The chain carries TRBV11-3 and TRBJ2-2; possible D gene TRBD1, 5 bases. The CDR3 totals 13 residues. Trimming took off 3 bases at V and 8 bases at J, with 10 bases between the two ends. Germline loops: CDR1 SGHNT, CDR2 YENEEA. The CDR3 here is CASSFPGKGELFF. The CDR3 nucleotides are TGTGCCAGCAGCTTTCCAGGGAAGGGGGAGCTGTTTTTT.